The 29 T cell receptor beta chains presented below share a single source sample, sequenced in a study of early stage breast cancer tumors. Libraries were prepared by immunoSEQ multiplex PCR; TCRdb keeps only in-frame clonotypes and omits some of them. The repertoire consists of about 36,000 clones, with roughly 72% occurring once and the leading ten covering about 7%. The source material was blood. These receptors came from a person between 60 and 69 years old with breast cancer.

The chain carries TRBV25-1 and TRBJ1-2; 7 nucleotides match TRBD1. CDR3 length: 15 amino acids. V was pared by 3 bases and J by 4 bases, with 8 bases of the junction left unmatched. From germline, CDR1 is MGHDK and CDR2 SYGVNS. CDR3 in amino acids: CASSDVQGLGYGYTF. DNA of the CDR3: TGTGCCAGCAGTGACGTACAGGGGCTCGGCTATGGCTACACCTTC.

The CDR3 DNA sequence: TGTGCCAGCAGGCAGGGGGCAACCTATGGCTACACCTTC. Its protein is CASRQGATYGYTF. The chain recombines TRBV6-4 with TRBJ1-2; 8 bases fit TRBD1. Trimming took 6 bases from V and 4 from J; bases not matched to a gene: 4. The germline V gene encodes CDR1 MRHNA and CDR2 SNTAGT. CDR3 length: 13 residues.

This clone was observed a few times. The chain uses TRBV5-1 and TRBJ2-7; perhaps TRBD2 as D (6 bases). The V gene lost 3 bases and the J gene lost 4 bases, with 8 bases spanning the gap. CDR1 and CDR2 (germline): SGHRS, YFSETQ. CDR3 length: 12 residues. The CDR3: CASSSEGYEQYF. CDR3 nucleotides: TGCGCCAGCAGCTCGGAGGGGTACGAGCAGTACTTC. Together with reference TRBV5-1 and TRBJ2-7, the CDR3 gives the full variable domain: KAGVTQTPRYLIKTRGQQVTLSCSPISGHRSVSWYQQTPGQGLQFLFEYFSETQRNKGNFPGRFSGRQFSNSRSEMNVSTLELGDSALYLCASSSEGYEQYFGPGTRLTVT.

The V call is TRBV6-4, the J call TRBJ2-1; no clear D. Germline V gene data show CDR1 as MRHNA and CDR2 as SNTAGT. The CDR3 is 15 residues long. Trimming removed 3 bases at V and 0 bases at J, with 9 bases between. The CDR3 loop reads CASSEGFNSYNEQFF. Written as DNA, the CDR3 is TGTGCCAGCAGTGAAGGCTTCAACTCCTACAATGAGCAGTTCTTC.

The CDR3 spells CALLIRANYGYTF. The CDR3 coding sequence is TGTGCCTTGTTGATAAGAGCTAACTATGGCTACACCTTC. The chain combines TRBV30 with TRBJ1-2; D unclear. Germline V CDR1 and CDR2: GTSNPN, SVGIG (reference sequence). The CDR3 is made up of 13 amino acids. Trimming took off 7 bases at V and 0 bases at J, with 12 bases between the two ends.

This rearrangement joins TRBV21-1 to TRBJ1-5. TRBV21-1 is a pseudogene locus. This CDR3 spans 11 amino acids. The CDR3 DNA reads TGTGCCAGCAGCAAAGGGAGGCCCCAGCATTTT. Protein: CASSKGRPQHF.

The chain is built from TRBV6-1 and TRBJ2-5; 8 bases match TRBD2. The CDR3 sequence is 14 residues long. The germline V gene has CDR1 MNHNS and CDR2 SASEGT. The V gene end was trimmed by 8 bases and the J gene end by 2 bases; junction bases not matched to a gene: 7. The CDR3: CASELAGRQETQYF. The CDR3 nucleotides are TGTGCCAGCGAATTAGCGGGACGGCAAGAGACCCAGTACTTC.

The rearrangement links TRBV4-1 to TRBJ1-2; D may be TRBD1 (6 bases). The ends were cut back, 2 bases at V and 5 bases at J, with 12 bases in the middle. Germline-derived CDR1 and CDR2 are MGHRA and YSYEKL. CDR3 length: 14 amino acids. In DNA, the CDR3 is TGCGCCAGCAGCCAATCGGGACAAGCTTATGGCTACACCTTC. It translates to CASSQSGQAYGYTF.

This chain links TRBV19 with TRBJ2-1, with a weak D call TRBD2 (5 bases). This CDR3 has 15 amino acids. V was shortened by 3 bases and J by 4 bases, with 13 bases between the two germline ends. CDR1 and CDR2 (germline): LNHDA, SQIVND (reference sequence). The CDR3, as DNA: TGTGCCAGTAGTATTACTAGAGCCACGTACAATGAGCAGTTCTTC. This gives the protein CASSITRATYNEQFF.

V and J are TRBV7-2 and TRBJ1-2; perhaps TRBD1 as D (6 bases). Trimming stripped 1 base from V and 4 bases from J, with 13 bases between. This CDR3 has 15 amino acids. Germline V gene sequence: CDR1 SGHTA, CDR2 FQGNSA. CDR3 nucleotides: TGTGCCAGCAGCTTAGGGGGGGGCGGAGGCTATGGCTACACCTTC. Its protein product is CASSLGGGGGYGYTF.

The chain employs TRBV27 and TRBJ2-7; D possibly corresponds to TRBD1 (5 bases). CDR1 and CDR2 from the germline V gene are MNHEY and SMNVEV (reference sequence). The CDR3 length is 15 residues. V lost 2 bases and J 2 bases, leaving 13 bases between the germline ends. CDR3 amino acids: CASSLKGFGAYEQYF. The CDR3 DNA follows: TGTGCCAGCAGTTTAAAGGGGTTTGGTGCCTACGAGCAGTACTTC.

This chain links TRBV5-6 with TRBJ1-2; possible D gene TRBD1, 6 bases. CDR1 is SGHDT and CDR2 is YYEEEE in the germline V gene. Trimming cost V 4 bases and J 4 bases, with 17 bases left between them. The CDR3 consists of 15 residues. Here the CDR3 DNA reads TGTGCCAGCAGCCCATCTAGGACAGACCCCTATGGCTACACCTTC. This gives the protein CASSPSRTDPYGYTF.

The rearrangement links TRBV6-5 to TRBJ2-1; unclear D gene. V was clipped by 6 bases and J by 4 bases, with 16 bases between them. There are 15 residues in the CDR3. CDR1 is MNHEY and CDR2 is SVGAGI in the germline V gene. The CDR3: CASSLTGSGYNEQFF. The CDR3 DNA is TGTGCCAGCAGCCTGACCGGTTCCGGGTACAATGAGCAGTTCTTC.

The chain combines TRBV19 with TRBJ1-1; maybe TRBD1 (6 bases). Germline V gene lookup returns CDR1 LNHDA and CDR2 SQIVND (reference sequence). This CDR3 comprises 13 residues. V was trimmed by 0 bases and J by 12 bases, leaving 14 bases between them. In DNA form, the CDR3 reads TGTGCCAGTAGTATAGATCGGACAGTAGAACCTTTCTTT. Its protein is CASSIDRTVEPFF.

A word on this clone: The germline gene is not matched at one end of the junction; a read error may be the cause. This chain links TRBV28 with TRBJ2-7; 7 bases are a match to TRBD2. CDR1 and CDR2 (germline): MDHEN, SYDVKM. The CDR3 has 11 residues. In nucleotides, the CDR3 is TGTGCCAGCAGAGAGACCGGGACTACGAACTTC. Translated: CASRETGTTNF.

This clone was detected only once. This chain connects TRBV28 to TRBJ2-2; 9 bases map to TRBD2. V was clipped by 8 bases and J by 6 bases; unmatched bases: 10. CDR1 is MDHEN, CDR2 SYDVKM, per germline. The CDR3 spans 15 residues. As DNA, the CDR3 is TGTGCCAGCCGCTGGAGAGCGGGAGGTTCCGGGGAGCTGTTTTTT. This sequence encodes CASRWRAGGSGELFF. Full variable domain (missing parts from reference TRBV28 and TRBJ2-2): DVKVTQSSRYLVKRTGEKVFLECVQDMDHENMFWYRQDPGLGLRLIYFSYDVKMKEKGDIPEGYSVSREKKERFSLILESASTNQTSMYLCASRWRAGGSGELFFGEGSRLTVL.

This clone has just one count. CDR3: CASSERQVPPVGNEQFF. DNA of the CDR3: TGTGCCAGCAGTGAGAGACAGGTCCCACCAGTCGGGAATGAGCAGTTCTTC. V usage is TRBV2 and J usage is TRBJ2-1; TRBD1 might be the D (6 bases). CDR1 SNHLY and CDR2 FYNNEI come from the germline V gene. V dropped 3 bases and J dropped 7 bases, with 22 bases sitting between them. The CDR3 is 17 residues long. The whole variable domain, filled in from reference TRBV2 and TRBJ2-1, reads EPEVTQTPSHQVTQMGQEVILRCVPISNHLYFYWYRQILGQKVEFLVSFYNNEISEKSEIFDDQFSVERPDGSNFTLKIRSTKLEDSAMYFCASSERQVPPVGNEQFFGPGTRLTVL.

The V call is TRBV5-1, the J call TRBJ1-2; 10 positions match TRBD1. Germline loops: CDR1 SGHRS, CDR2 YFSETQ. The CDR3 consists of 14 residues. V shed 3 bases, J shed 2 bases, and the junction held 1 base outside the gene matches. This chain's CDR3 is CASSWTGGNYGYTF. The CDR3 nucleotides are TGCGCCAGCAGCTGGACAGGGGGGAACTATGGCTACACCTTC.

This clone was seen more than once but under ten times. CDR3 sequence (DNA): TGTGCCAGCAGTTACTCGCCGTCGAGCTCCTACAATGAGCAGTTCTTC. Translating it yields CASSYSPSSSYNEQFF. This rearrangement joins TRBV6-5 to TRBJ2-1; D is uncertain. The CDR3 totals 16 residues. Germline values: CDR1 MNHEY, CDR2 SVGAGI. The ends were cut back, 0 bases at V and 0 bases at J, with 9 bases in the middle.

The chain has TRBV6-5 and TRBJ2-1, with 11 bases matching TRBD2. Per germline, CDR1 MNHEY and CDR2 SVGAGI. V gave up 3 bases and J gave up 4 bases; unmatched junction bases: 2. The CDR3 covers 15 residues. CDR3: CASSYSGGAYNEQFF. The CDR3 DNA reads as TGTGCCAGCAGTTATAGCGGGGGGGCTTACAATGAGCAGTTCTTC.

This chain joins TRBV19 and TRBJ2-1, with 10 nucleotides matching TRBD2. Germline CDR1 is LNHDA and CDR2 is SQIVND (reference sequence). V lost 7 bases and J lost 6; bases outside the gene matches: 18. This CDR3 region has 18 residues. This CDR3 reads CASTLIDPSGRASNEQFF. CDR3 DNA sequence: TGTGCCAGTACCCTTATTGACCCTAGCGGGAGAGCCAGCAATGAGCAGTTCTTC. The entire variable domain, with the rest obtained from reference TRBV19 and TRBJ2-1, is as follows: DGGITQSPKYLFRKEGQNVTLSCEQNLNHDAMYWYRQDPGQGLRLIYYSQIVNDFQKGDIAEGYSVSREKKESFPLTVTSAQKNPTAFYLCASTLIDPSGRASNEQFFGPGTRLTVL.

The chain couples TRBV6-1 to TRBJ1-2; D perhaps matches TRBD1 (5 bases). Germline assignment: CDR1 MNHNS and CDR2 SASEGT. The CDR3 totals 14 residues. Trimming left V 1 base short and J 5 bases short, with 11 bases between. CDR3 bases: TGTGCCAGCAGTGAAGGACCGGGACGTTATGGCTACACCTTC. As protein: CASSEGPGRYGYTF.

The chain employs TRBV28 and TRBJ2-7; the D gene is possibly TRBD2 (6 bases). Germline assignment: CDR1 MDHEN and CDR2 SYDVKM. V gave up 4 bases and J gave up 0 bases, with 10 bases separating them. CDR3 length: 14 amino acids. In nucleotides, the CDR3 is TGTGCCAGCAGTTCTACTAGCCCCTCCTACGAGCAGTACTTC. It codes for CASSSTSPSYEQYF.

This clone was seen more than once but under ten times. The V call is TRBV11-2, the J call TRBJ2-7; D may match TRBD1 or TRBD2 (6 bases each). Germline CDR1 and CDR2: SGHAT and FQNNGV. Trimming removed 0 bases from V and 0 bases from J, with 9 bases in between. The length of the CDR3 is 15 residues. CDR3 in DNA: TGTGCCAGCAGCTTAGAATGGGGGGCCTCCTACGAGCAGTACTTC. This translates into CASSLEWGASYEQYF.

The chain links TRBV5-1 to TRBJ1-5, with 10 bases lining up with TRBD1. Germline trimming cut 4 bases from V and 4 bases from J; bases unmatched to any gene: 5. CDR3 length: 15 amino acids. Germline CDR1 and CDR2: SGHRS and YFSETQ. DNA of the CDR3: TGCGCCAGCAGCCCGGGACAGGGGTTGAATCAGCCCCAGCATTTT. Translating it yields CASSPGQGLNQPQHF.

In this sample, this clone turned up a few times. V and J are TRBV18 and TRBJ2-4, with D hard to call. This CDR3 has 16 residues. V was cut by 0 bases and J by 0 bases, with 9 bases left in between. Germline CDR1 KGHSH, CDR2 LQKENI. CDR3 DNA sequence: TGTGCCAGCTCACCACCGCAGACGGTAGCCAAAAACATTCAGTACTTC. It codes for CASSPPQTVAKNIQYF. The variable domain in full, completed from reference TRBV18 and TRBJ2-4, reads NAGVMQNPRHLVRRRGQEARLRCSPMKGHSHVYWYRQLPEEGLKFMVYLQKENIIDESGMPKERFSAEFPKEGPSILRIQQVVRGDSAAYFCASSPPQTVAKNIQYFGAGTRLSVL.

The chain links TRBV9 to TRBJ1-4; D perhaps matches TRBD1 (5 bases). V was cut by 5 bases and J by 7 bases, with 12 bases left in between. Germline V gene lookup returns CDR1 SGDLS and CDR2 YYNGEE. The CDR3 has 13 amino acids. CDR3 in amino acids: CASSAGGVEKLFF. The CDR3 DNA follows: TGTGCCAGCAGTGCCGGGGGAGTTGAAAAACTGTTTTTT.

The chain recombines TRBV15 with TRBJ2-5, with D maybe TRBD1 (6 bases). In germline, CDR1 is LNHNV, CDR2 YYDKDF (reference sequence). V was pared by 1 base and J by 2 bases, with 11 bases between. This CDR3 comprises 15 residues. The CDR3 nucleotides read TGTGCCACCAGCAGAGTAACAGGGCCACAAGAGACCCAGTACTTC. This codes for CATSRVTGPQETQYF.

V and J are TRBV5-4 and TRBJ2-3; TRBD2 agrees at 7 bases. The CDR3 is 16 amino acids. Germline loops: CDR1 SGHNT, CDR2 YYREEE (reference sequence). Germline trimming cut 0 bases from V and 3 bases from J; bases unmatched to any gene: 7. The DNA of the CDR3 is TGTGCCAGCAGCTTGGCCCAGGGAGGGAGGACAGATACGCAGTATTTT. Its translation: CASSLAQGGRTDTQYF.